This T cell receptor beta chain was recorded in a study of post-analysis software for immune sequencing data (dated by TCRdb to between 2015 and 2016). General notes on the study: Relapsing-remitting, secondary progressive and progressive-relapsing multiple sclerosis were recorded as disease courses, and subtype annotation was lacking for some patients. A subset of samples was prepared in parallel using single-end sample barcoding, then pooled and co-amplified after Illumina adapter ligation. The patient repertoires were compared against about a dozen previously published healthy control repertoires obtained from donors aged 6 to 25 years. The investigation overall reported the following: The control group was slightly older than the multiple sclerosis patient group. When samples were clustered directly using the F measure, samples prepared in the same batch co-clustered strongly, which prompted a batch-effect correction. Compared with controls, multiple sclerosis patients had significantly lower normalized Chao1 diversity, a finding suggesting substantial peripheral T-cell clonal expansion. Several TRBV segments, including TRBV5-6, TRBV5-1 and TRBV20-1, were significantly more frequent in patients than controls.

TCR beta repertoires were profiled from peripheral blood of roughly 13 young patients with multiple sclerosis to demonstrate the VDJtools post-analysis software. The multiple sclerosis patients were children and adolescents between about 6 and 15 years of age. The CDR3 spans 13 residues, from the cysteine through the phenylalanine. Of all the DNA, just the CDR3 is kept, 39 bases in frame from base 1. Between the V and J ends, shortened by 2 bases and 6 bases respectively, the junction contains 10 bases. CDR1 and CDR2, per the germline V gene, are MNHEY and SVGAGI. This clonotype has a single count. Its antigen target is currently unknown. There are no base qualities to consult, and no much larger clone falls within one base. Library method: PCR. Sequenced on an Illumina HiSeq 2500. To reduce PCR and sequencing biases, unique molecular identifiers were built into the TCR beta cDNA libraries. Approximately 500,000 cDNA molecules were obtained per 1 to 10 million input T cells, so each molecule approximated one T cell. The same protocol used for the earlier healthy control dataset was applied to prepare and sequence the patient libraries. Samples belonging to the same batch were prepared together, multiplexed and sequenced on a shared HiSeq lane. Concerning the study's data processing: MIGEC handled the raw barcoded reads, throwing out single-read molecular identifier groups before consensus assembly and CDR3 extraction. Clonotype tables were post-analysed with VDJtools, normalizing diversity by down-sampling all datasets to the smallest sample size. Repertoire overlap clustering matched CDR3 amino acid but not nucleotide sequences to correct batch-related cross-sample contamination. Through fastp at Q25 and MiXCR, TCRdb rebuilt clones from the public reads, retaining in-frame beta chains. Identical CDR3 proteins give one entry, which carries the most common genes and DNA. For this entry, the V and J calls and clone size follow TCRdb and not the study's own pipeline. Across this sample there are fewer than 850,000 distinct CDR3 sequences, with just over 45% seen only once. Jointly, the top ten make up roughly 5% of the sample.

The sample consisted of blood. The sequence links TRBV6-5 to TRBJ1-1; possibly the D gene is TRBD1, per 5 matching bases. The clonotype was recovered from a girl aged 5-17 years with multiple sclerosis. The CDR3 reads as follows: CASSYAGTAEAFF. The nucleotides are TGTGCCAGCAGTTACGCGGGGACGGCTGAAGCTTTCTTT.